Sequencing of this T cell receptor beta chain was carried out in a study of blood T cells in healthy people across ages. A sample-barcoded 5' primer and a J-beta primer mix were used in a second PCR of roughly 6 to 11 cycles. One entry per CDR3 protein results from TCRdb running MiXCR on the 5' RACE reads. The sample comprises nearly 1 million distinct CDR3 sequences, 51% of which are singletons, and 20% to 25% rests with the top ten. Each donor supplied ten milliliters of peripheral blood. This clonotype was detected a few times. CDR3 length: 13 residues. The V gene's germline CDR1 is SGHDN and CDR2 FVKESK.

The J gene is TRBJ2-5, the V gene TRBV14; 7 bases agree with TRBD1. The J call is in doubt because the DNA end fits TRBJ2-7 better. The specimen was blood. This sequence originates from a woman aged 60-75 years in good health. The CDR3 DNA follows: TGTGCCAGCAGCCTAGACAGGGTCCACGAGCAGTACTTC. Translated, it gives CASSLDRVHEQYF.